This T cell receptor (beta chain) appears in the sequencing data of a study of shared clonotypes between healthy human individuals. Evenly divided among several immunoSEQ plates was the genomic DNA of each subset. The assay was immunoSEQ multiplex PCR, and TCRdb's table has in-frame clones only and misses some. The sample includes about 1 million clones, 65% to 75% seen only once; the top ten take about 1.5%. Input material: memory CD4+ T cells sorted from blood. Noted subset: CD45RA-negative fraction. The clonotype comes from a man in his late teens or twenties in good health.

CDR3 region: CASSYRTTGGRNEQFF. CDR3 nucleotide sequence: TGTGCCAGCAGTTACCGCACCACAGGGGGGAGAAATGAGCAGTTCTTC. This sequence joins TRBV6-5 and TRBJ2-1, with 8 positions matching TRBD1. CDR1 is MNHEY, CDR2 SVGAGI, per germline. With 2 bases clipped from V and 7 bases from J, the junction kept 10 bases outside the gene matches. The CDR3 covers 16 residues.